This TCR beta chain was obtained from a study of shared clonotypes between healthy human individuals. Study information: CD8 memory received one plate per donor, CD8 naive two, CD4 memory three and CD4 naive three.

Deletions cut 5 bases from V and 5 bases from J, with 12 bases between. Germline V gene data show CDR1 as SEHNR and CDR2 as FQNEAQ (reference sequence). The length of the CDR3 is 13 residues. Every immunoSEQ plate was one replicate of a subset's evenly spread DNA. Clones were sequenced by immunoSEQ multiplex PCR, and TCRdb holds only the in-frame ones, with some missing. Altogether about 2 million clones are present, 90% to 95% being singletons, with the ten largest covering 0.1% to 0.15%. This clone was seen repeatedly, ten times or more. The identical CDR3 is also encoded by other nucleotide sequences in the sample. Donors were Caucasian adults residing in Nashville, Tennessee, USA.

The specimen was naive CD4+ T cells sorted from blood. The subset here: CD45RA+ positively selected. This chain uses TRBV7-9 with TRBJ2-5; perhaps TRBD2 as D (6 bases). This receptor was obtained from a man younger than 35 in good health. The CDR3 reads CASSEAGEETQYF. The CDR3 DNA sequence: TGTGCCAGCAGCGAAGCGGGCGAGGAGACCCAGTACTTC.